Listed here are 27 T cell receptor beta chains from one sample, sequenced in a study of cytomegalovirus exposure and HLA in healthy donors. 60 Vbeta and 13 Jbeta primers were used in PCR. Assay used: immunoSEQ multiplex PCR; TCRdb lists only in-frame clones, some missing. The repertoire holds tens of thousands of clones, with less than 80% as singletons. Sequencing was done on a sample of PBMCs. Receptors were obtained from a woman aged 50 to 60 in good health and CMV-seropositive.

The DNA for the CDR3 is TGTGCCAGCAGTCGGGGAGGACCGGAACAAGGTGGCTACACCTTC. Protein sequence: CASSRGGPEQGGYTF. The chain has TRBV9 and TRBJ1-2; the D is unclear. The V end lost 5 bases, the J end lost 7 bases, and 21 bases lay between the germline ends. This CDR3 has 15 amino acids. CDR1 and CDR2 from the germline V gene are SGDLS and YYNGEE.

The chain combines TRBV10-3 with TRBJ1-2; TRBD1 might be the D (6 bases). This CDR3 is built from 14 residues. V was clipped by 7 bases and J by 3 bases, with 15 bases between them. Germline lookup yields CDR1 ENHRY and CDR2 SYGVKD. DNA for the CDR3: TGTGCCATCAACCCGGGGGCGGGGGACTATGGCTACACCTTC. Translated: CAINPGAGDYGYTF.

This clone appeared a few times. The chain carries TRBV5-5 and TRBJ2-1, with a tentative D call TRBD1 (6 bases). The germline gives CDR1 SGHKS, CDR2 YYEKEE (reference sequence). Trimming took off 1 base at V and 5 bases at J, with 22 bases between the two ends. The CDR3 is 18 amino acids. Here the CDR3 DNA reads TGTGCCAGCAGCTTGTCCATAGATCCGTGGACAGAAAACAATGAGCAGTTCTTC. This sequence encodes CASSLSIDPWTENNEQFF.

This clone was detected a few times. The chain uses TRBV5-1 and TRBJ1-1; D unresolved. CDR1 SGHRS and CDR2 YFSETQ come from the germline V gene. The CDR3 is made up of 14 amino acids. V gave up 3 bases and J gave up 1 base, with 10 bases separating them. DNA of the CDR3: TGCGCCAGCAGCTCCCTCCCAGAGAACACTGAAGCTTTCTTT. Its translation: CASSSLPENTEAFF.

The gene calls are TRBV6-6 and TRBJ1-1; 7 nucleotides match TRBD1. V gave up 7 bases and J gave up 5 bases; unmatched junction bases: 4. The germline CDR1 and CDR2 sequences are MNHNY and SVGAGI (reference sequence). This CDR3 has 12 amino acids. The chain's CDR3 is CASNSGGTEAFF. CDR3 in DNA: TGTGCCAGCAACTCAGGGGGGACTGAAGCTTTCTTT.

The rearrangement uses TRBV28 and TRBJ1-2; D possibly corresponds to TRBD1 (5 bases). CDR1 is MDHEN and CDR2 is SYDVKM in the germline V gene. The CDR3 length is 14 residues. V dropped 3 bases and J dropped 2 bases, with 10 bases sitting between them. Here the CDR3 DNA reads TGTGCCAGCAGTTTGAGGAACAGGAACTATGGCTACACCTTC. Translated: CASSLRNRNYGYTF.

This CDR3 reads CASSLSSKGGTEAFF. For the CDR3, the DNA is TGTGCCAGCAGCTTATCGAGTAAAGGGGGCACTGAAGCTTTCTTT. This sequence joins TRBV7-8 and TRBJ1-1; TRBD1 is a possible D gene (6 bases). Germline CDR1 SGHVS, CDR2 FQNEAQ. V gave up 2 bases and J gave up 4 bases, with 14 bases separating them. The CDR3 spans 15 residues.

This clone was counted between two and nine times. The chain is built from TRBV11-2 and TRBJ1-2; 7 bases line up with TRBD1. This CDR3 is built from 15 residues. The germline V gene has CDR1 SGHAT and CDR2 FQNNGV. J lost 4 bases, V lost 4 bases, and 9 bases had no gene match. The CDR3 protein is CASSSIRTGFYGYTF. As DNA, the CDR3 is TGTGCCAGCAGCTCGATTCGGACAGGCTTCTATGGCTACACCTTC. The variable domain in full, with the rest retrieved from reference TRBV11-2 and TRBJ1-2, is EAGVAQSPRYKIIEKRQSVAFWCNPISGHATLYWYQQILGQGPKLLIQFQNNGVVDDSQLPKDRFSAERLKGVDSTLKIQPAKLEDSAVYLCASSSIRTGFYGYTFGSGTRLTVV.

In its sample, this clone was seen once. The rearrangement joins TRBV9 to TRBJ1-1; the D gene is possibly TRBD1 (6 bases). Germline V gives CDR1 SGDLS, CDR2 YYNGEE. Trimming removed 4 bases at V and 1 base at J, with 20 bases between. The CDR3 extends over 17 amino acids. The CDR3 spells CASSYSTPGHANTEAFF. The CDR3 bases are TGTGCCAGCAGCTACTCCACCCCGGGACACGCGAACACTGAAGCTTTCTTT.

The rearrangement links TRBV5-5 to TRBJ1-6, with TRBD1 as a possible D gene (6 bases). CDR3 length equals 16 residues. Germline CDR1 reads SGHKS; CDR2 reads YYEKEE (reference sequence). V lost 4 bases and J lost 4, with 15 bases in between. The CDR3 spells CASSEGRTEYNSPLHF. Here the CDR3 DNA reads TGTGCCAGCAGCGAGGGGCGGACAGAATATAATTCACCCCTCCACTTT.

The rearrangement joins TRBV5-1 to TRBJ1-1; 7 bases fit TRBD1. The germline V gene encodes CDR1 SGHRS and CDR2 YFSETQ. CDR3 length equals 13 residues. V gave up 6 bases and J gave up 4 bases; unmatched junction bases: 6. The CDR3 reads CASTLQGTTEAFF. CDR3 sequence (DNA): TGCGCCAGCACCTTACAGGGGACCACTGAAGCTTTCTTT.

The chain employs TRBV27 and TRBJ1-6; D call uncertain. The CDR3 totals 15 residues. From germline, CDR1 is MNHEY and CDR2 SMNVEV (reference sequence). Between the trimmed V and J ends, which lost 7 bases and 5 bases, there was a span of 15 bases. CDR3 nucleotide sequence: TGTGCCAGCACCACTCGGGAAGTGGATAATTCACCCCTCCACTTT. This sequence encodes CASTTREVDNSPLHF.

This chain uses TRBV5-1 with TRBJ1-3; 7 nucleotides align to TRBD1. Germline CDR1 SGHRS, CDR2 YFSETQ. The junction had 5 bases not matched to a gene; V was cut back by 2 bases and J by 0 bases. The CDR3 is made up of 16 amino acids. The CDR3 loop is CASSFGGTVSGNTIYF. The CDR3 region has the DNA TGCGCCAGCAGCTTTGGGGGGACAGTCTCTGGAAACACCATATATTTT.

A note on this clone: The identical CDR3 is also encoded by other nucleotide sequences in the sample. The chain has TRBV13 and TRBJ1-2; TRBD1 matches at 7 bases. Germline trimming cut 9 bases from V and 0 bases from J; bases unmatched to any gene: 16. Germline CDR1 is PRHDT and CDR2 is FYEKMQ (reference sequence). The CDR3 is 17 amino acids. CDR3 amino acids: CASSRPGTVDTNYGYTF. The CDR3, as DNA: TGTGCCAGTAGCCGTCCGGGGACAGTGGATACTAACTATGGCTACACCTTC.

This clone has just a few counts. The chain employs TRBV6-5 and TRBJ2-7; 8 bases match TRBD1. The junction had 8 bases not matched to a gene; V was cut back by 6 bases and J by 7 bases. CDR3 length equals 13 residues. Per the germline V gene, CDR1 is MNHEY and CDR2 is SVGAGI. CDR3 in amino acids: CASREDRGREQYF. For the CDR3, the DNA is TGTGCCAGCAGAGAAGACAGGGGACGGGAGCAGTACTTC.

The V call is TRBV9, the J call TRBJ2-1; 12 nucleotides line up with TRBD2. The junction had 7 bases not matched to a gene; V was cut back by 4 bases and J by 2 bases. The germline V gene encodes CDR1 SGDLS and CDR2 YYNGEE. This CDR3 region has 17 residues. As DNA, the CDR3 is TGTGCCAGCAGCTCCAACCTAGCGGGGGGGACCTACAATGAGCAGTTCTTC. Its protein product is CASSSNLAGGTYNEQFF.

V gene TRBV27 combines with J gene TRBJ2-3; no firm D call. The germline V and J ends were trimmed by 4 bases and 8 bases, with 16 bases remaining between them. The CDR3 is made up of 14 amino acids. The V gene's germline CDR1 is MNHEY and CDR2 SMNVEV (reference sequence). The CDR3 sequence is CASSSPPTPSTQYF. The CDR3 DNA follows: TGTGCCAGCAGTTCCCCACCGACTCCCTCTACGCAGTATTTT.

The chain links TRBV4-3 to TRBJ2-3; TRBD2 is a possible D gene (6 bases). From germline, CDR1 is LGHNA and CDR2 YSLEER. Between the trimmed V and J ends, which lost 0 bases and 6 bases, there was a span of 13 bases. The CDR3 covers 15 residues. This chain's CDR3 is CASSQESSVADTQYF. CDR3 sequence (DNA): TGCGCCAGCAGCCAAGAGTCTAGCGTAGCGGATACGCAGTATTTT.

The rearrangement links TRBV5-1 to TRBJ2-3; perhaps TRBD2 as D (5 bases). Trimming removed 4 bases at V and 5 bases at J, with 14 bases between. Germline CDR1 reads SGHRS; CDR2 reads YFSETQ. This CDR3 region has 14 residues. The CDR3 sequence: CASSPGRERDTQYF. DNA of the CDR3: TGCGCCAGCAGCCCCGGACGGGAAAGAGATACGCAGTATTTT.

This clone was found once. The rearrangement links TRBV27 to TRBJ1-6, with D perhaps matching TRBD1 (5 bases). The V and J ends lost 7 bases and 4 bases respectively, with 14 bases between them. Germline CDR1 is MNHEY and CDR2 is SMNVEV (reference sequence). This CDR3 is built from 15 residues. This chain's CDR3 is CASTGGREYNSPLHF. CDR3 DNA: TGTGCCAGCACGGGGGGGAGAGAGTATAATTCACCCCTCCACTTT.

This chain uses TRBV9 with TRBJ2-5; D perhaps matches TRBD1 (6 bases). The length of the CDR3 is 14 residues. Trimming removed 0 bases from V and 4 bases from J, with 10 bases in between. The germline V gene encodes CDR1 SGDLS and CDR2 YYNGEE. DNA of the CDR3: TGTGCCAGCAGCGTAGAACAGGGAACAGAGACCCAGTACTTC. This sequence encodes CASSVEQGTETQYF.

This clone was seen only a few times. CDR3 in amino acids: CASTVLGTRFDEQYF. Written as DNA, the CDR3 is TGTGCCAGCACCGTTCTTGGGACAAGGTTCGACGAGCAGTACTTC. The rearrangement uses TRBV2 and TRBJ2-7; TRBD1 is a possible D gene (6 bases). Trimming stripped 7 bases from V and 5 bases from J, with 21 bases between. This CDR3 contains 15 residues. Germline V gene sequence: CDR1 SNHLY, CDR2 FYNNEI.

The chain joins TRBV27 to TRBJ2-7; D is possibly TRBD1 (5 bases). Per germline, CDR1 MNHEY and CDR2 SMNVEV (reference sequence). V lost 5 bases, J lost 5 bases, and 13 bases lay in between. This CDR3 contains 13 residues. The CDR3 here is CASSLRALHEQYF. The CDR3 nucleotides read TGTGCCAGCAGTCTCAGGGCACTCCACGAGCAGTACTTC.

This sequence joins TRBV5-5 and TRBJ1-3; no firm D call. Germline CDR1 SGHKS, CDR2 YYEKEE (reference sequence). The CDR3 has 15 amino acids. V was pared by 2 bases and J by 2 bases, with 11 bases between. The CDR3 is CASSLLSGTGNTIYF. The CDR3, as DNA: TGTGCCAGCAGCTTACTCTCGGGGACTGGAAACACCATATATTTT.

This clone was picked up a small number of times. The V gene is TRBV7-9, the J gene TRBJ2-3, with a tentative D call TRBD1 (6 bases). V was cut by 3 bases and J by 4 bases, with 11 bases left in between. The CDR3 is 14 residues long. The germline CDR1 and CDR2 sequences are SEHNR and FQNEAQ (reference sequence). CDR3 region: CASSLGARADTQYF. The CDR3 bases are TGTGCCAGCAGCTTGGGGGCTAGGGCAGATACGCAGTATTTT. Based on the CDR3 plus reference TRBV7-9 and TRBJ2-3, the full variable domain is DTGVSQNPRHKITKRGQNVTFRCDPISEHNRLYWYRQTLGQGPEFLTYFQNEAQLEKSRLLSDRFSAERPKGSFSTLEIQRTEQGDSAMYLCASSLGARADTQYFGPGTRLTVL.

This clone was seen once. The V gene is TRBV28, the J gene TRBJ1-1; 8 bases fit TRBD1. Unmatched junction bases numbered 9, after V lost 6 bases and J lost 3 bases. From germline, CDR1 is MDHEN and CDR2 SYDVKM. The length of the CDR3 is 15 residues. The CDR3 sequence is CASRSGQGFDTEAFF. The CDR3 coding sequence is TGTGCCAGCAGGAGTGGACAGGGCTTTGACACTGAAGCTTTCTTT.

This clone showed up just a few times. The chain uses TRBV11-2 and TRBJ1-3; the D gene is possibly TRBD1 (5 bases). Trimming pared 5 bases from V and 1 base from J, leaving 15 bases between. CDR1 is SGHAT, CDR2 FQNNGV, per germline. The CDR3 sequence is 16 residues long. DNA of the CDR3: TGTGCCAGCAGCCCTGGGGGGAAGGGGTCTGGAAACACCATATATTTT. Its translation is CASSPGGKGSGNTIYF. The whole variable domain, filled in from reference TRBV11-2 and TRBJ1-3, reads EAGVAQSPRYKIIEKRQSVAFWCNPISGHATLYWYQQILGQGPKLLIQFQNNGVVDDSQLPKDRFSAERLKGVDSTLKIQPAKLEDSAVYLCASSPGGKGSGNTIYFGEGSWLTVV.